This paragraph covers one T cell receptor beta chain sequence. Arm-PCR of CDR3 regions with iRepertoire HTBI primers generated TCR beta libraries. TCRdb redid the calling of the multiplex PCR reads with MiXCR, one entry per CDR3 protein. The sample carries around 470,000 distinct CDR3 sequences, around 15% recorded once. The sample originates from a study of regulatory T cells in long-lasting Graves disease. The germline V gene encodes CDR1 MNHEY and CDR2 SMNVEV (reference sequence). The CDR3 spans 15 residues. The V gene end was trimmed by 5 bases and the J gene end by 7 bases; junction bases not matched to a gene: 7. Sample time point: newly diagnosed GD, antithyroid drugs for less than 3 months. Extracted PBMC RNA gave rise to the TCR library. Graves' disease diagnosis relied on American Thyroid Association guidelines. A further study also used this sample, focusing on T cells in Graves' hyperthyroidism and ophthalmopathy. That publication notes: Patients showing uncontrolled infection, other autoimmune disease, pregnancy or lactation were ineligible.

The receptor was derived from a woman aged 50 to 65 with Graves disease. The sample consisted of peripheral blood mononuclear cells (PBMCs), taken at new diagnosis, from a patient treated with antithyroid drugs. The chain recombines TRBV27 with TRBJ1-4, with TRBD1 identical over 10 bases. The CDR3 sequence: CASSPWDRGSEKLFF. In DNA, the CDR3 is TGTGCCAGCAGTCCCTGGGACAGGGGTAGTGAAAAACTGTTTTTT.